The clone carrying this T cell receptor beta chain came up a few times. These data belong to a study of T cells in Graves' hyperthyroidism and ophthalmopathy. About the study: Staff took peripheral blood when the initial diagnosis was made, before any treatment began.

Hyperthyroidism was newly diagnosed in patients aged 18 to 65 (duration under 2 months). Diagnoses rested on clinical symptoms, serum thyroxine and TRAb, thyroid ultrasound and orbital computed tomography. Authors of the study amplified TCR beta CDR3 regions from RNA transcripts. Primed by the HTBI set, a first-round RT-PCR was run on the TCR CDR3. TCRdb reprocessed the multiplex PCR reads via MiXCR and lists one record per CDR3 protein. The data show fewer than 400,000 distinct CDR3 sequences, 15% to 18% seen once. V shed 1 base, J shed 0 bases, and the junction held 9 bases outside the gene matches. The CDR3 is made up of 17 amino acids. The germline CDR1 and CDR2 sequences are MGHRA and YSYEKL.

This sequence was found in a young woman with Graves' hyperthyroidism that later progressed to Graves' ophthalmopathy. What was sequenced was blood. The chain combines TRBV4-1 with TRBJ2-7; 7 nucleotides match TRBD2. This chain's CDR3 is CASSQGGYGRSSYEQYF. As DNA, the CDR3 is TGCGCCAGCAGCCAAGGGGGCTACGGGAGGAGCTCCTACGAGCAGTACTTC.